The present T cell receptor beta chain was sequenced within a study of control samples from healthy donors and cancer patients. This CDR3 is 16 amino acids long. From germline, CDR1 is SGHRS and CDR2 YFSETQ. V was clipped by 1 base and J by 2 bases, with 14 bases between them. TCRdb's copy holds only in-frame clones and misses some; the assay was immunoSEQ multiplex PCR. The sample carries 65,000 to 90,000 clones, 89% recorded once. The source material was PBMCs. The receptor was derived from a woman between 45 and 60 years old with colorectal cancer. This chain uses TRBV5-1 with TRBJ2-3; D not certain. In DNA form, the CDR3 reads TGCGCCAGCAGCTTGCGGCCCAGAGAGGACACAGATACGCAGTATTTT. This codes for CASSLRPREDTDTQYF.